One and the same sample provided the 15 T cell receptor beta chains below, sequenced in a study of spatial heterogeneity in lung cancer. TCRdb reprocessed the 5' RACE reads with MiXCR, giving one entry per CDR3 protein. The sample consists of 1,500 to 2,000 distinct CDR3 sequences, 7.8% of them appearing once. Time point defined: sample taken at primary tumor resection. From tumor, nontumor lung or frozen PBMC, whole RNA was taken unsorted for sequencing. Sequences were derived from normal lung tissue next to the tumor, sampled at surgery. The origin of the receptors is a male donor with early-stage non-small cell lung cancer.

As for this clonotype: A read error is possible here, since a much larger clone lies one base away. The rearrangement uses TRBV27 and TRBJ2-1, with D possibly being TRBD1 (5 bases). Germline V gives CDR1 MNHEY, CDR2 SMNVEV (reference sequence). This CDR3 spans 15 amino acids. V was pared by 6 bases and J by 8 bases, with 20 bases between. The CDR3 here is CASSPTAGWWDEQFF. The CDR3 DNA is TGTGCCAGCAGCCCAACCGCAGGGTGGTGGGATGAGCAGTTCTTC.

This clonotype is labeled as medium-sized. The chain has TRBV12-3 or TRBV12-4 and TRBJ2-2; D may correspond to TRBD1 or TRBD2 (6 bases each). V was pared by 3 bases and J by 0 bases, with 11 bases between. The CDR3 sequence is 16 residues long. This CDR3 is CASSLGGPPNTGELFF. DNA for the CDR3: TGTGCCAGCAGTTTGGGGGGCCCGCCGAACACCGGGGAGCTGTTTTTT.

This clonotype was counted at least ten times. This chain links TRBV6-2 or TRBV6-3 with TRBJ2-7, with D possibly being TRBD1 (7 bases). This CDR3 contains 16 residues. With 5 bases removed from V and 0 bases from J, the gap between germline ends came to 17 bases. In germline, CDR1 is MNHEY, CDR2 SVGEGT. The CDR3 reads CASSLAGNRGSYEQYF. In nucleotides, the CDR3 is TGTGCCAGCAGTCTCGCGGGAAACAGGGGCTCCTACGAGCAGTACTTC.

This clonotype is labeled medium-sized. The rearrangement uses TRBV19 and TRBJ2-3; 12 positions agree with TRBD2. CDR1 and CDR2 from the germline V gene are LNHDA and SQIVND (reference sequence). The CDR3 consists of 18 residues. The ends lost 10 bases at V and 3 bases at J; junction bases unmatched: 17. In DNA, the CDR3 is TGTGCCACCACGAGGGGGGGGAAGACTAGCGGGAGTACAGATACGCAGTATTTT. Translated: CATTRGGKTSGSTDTQYF.

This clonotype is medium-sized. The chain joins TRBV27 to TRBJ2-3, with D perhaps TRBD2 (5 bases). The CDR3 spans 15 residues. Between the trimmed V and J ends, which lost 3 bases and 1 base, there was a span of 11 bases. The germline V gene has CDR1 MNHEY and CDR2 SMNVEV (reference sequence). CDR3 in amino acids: CASSFLVGGTDTQYF. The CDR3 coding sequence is TGTGCCAGCAGTTTCCTGGTCGGGGGCACAGATACGCAGTATTTT.

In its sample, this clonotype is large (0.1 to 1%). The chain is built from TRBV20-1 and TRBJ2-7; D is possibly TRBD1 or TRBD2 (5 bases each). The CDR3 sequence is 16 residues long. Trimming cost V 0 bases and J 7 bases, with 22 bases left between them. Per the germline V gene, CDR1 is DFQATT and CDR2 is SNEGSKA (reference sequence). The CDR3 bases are TGCAGTGCTAGAGATCAGGTGCGAGACAGCGGAGGAGAGCAGTACTTC. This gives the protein CSARDQVRDSGGEQYF.

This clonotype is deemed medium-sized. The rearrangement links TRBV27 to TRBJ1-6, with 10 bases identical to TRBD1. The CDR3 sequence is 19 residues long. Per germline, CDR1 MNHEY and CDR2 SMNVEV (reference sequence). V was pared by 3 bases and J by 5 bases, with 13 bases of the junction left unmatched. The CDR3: CASSLRRQGASLNNSPLHF. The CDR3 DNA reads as TGTGCCAGCAGTTTGCGGAGACAGGGGGCAAGTCTTAATAATTCACCCCTCCACTTT.

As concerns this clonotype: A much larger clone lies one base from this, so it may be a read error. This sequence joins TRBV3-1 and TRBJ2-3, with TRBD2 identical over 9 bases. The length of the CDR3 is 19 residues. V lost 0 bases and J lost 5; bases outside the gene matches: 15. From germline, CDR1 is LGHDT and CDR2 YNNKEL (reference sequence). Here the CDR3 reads CASSQDGAGGAWSIDTQYF. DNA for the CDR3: TGTGCCAGCAGCCAAGATGGAGCGGGGGGCGCCTGGTCCATAGATACGCAGTATTTT.

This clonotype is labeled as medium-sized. The DNA of the CDR3 is TGTGCCAGCAGCTTTTCAGGGACTGAAAAACTGTTTTTT. Protein: CASSFSGTEKLFF. This chain connects TRBV11-2 to TRBJ1-4; tentatively, D is TRBD1 (5 bases). The CDR3 is made up of 13 amino acids. From germline, CDR1 is SGHAT and CDR2 FQNNGV. Deletions cut 3 bases from V and 7 bases from J, with 9 bases between.

CDR3 sequence reads: CSAIGRTGYGTYF. CDR3 DNA: TGCAGTGCTATAGGACGGACAGGGTATGGGACGTACTTC. This chain connects TRBV20-1 to TRBJ2-7, with TRBD1 identical over 8 bases. CDR1 is DFQATT, CDR2 SNEGSKA, per germline (reference sequence). The CDR3 is 13 amino acids. Trimming removed 4 bases from V and 12 bases from J; junction bases left unmatched: 14.

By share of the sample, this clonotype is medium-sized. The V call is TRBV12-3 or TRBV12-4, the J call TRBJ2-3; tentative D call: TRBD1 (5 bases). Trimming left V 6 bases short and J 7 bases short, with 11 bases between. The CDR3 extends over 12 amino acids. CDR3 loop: CASSQGSNTQYF. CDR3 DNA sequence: TGTGCCAGCAGCCAGGGCTCGAATACGCAGTATTTT.

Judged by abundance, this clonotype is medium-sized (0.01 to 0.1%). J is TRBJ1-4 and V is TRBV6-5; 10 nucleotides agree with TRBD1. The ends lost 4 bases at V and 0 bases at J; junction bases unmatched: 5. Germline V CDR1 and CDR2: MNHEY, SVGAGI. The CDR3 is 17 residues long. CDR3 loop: CASSFFGQGATNEKLFF. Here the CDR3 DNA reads TGTGCCAGCAGTTTCTTCGGACAGGGGGCAACTAATGAAAAACTGTTTTTT.

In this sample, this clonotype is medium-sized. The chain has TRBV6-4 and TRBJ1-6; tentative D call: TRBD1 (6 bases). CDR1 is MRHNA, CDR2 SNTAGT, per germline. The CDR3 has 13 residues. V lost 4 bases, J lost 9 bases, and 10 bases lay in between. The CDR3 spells CASSGTGSSPLHF. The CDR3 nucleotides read TGTGCCAGCAGTGGAACAGGGAGTTCACCCCTCCACTTT.

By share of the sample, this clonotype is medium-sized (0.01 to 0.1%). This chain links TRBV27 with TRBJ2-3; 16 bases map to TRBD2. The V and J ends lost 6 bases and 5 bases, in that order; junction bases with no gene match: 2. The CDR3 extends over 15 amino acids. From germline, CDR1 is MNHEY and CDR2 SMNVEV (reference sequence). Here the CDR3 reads CASRGLAGGEDTQYF. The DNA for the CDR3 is TGTGCCAGCAGGGGACTAGCGGGAGGGGAAGATACGCAGTATTTT.

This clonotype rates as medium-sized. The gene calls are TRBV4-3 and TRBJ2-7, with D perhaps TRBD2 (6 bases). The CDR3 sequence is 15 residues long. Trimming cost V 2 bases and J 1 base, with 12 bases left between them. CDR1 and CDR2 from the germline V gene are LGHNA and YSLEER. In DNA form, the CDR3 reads TGCGCCAGCAGCCAACGGGACGGAGGGTCCTACGAGCAGTACTTC. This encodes CASSQRDGGSYEQYF.